The 16 T cell receptor beta chains below come from one sample, sequenced in a study of blood T cell repertoires in COVID-19 (dated by TCRdb to between 2020 and 2021). The library was prepared using the immunoSEQ multiplex PCR assay. Entries here come from immuneACCESS through TCRdb and include only in-frame sequences with V and J called. Some clones fail to appear in such tables; in the studies checked, an unresolved V gene covers under half of the shortfall, and the cause of the remainder is unknown. The sample contains fewer than 200,000 clones, nearly 90% of them found a single time. The top ten constitute 1.5% to 2% of the sample. Sample: peripheral blood. These receptors all come from a young man who had recovered from COVID-19.

The CDR3 DNA follows: TGTGCCAGCAGCACCGGGGACAGGGATTACGAGCAGTACTTC. Its protein product is CASSTGDRDYEQYF. This sequence joins TRBV7-8 and TRBJ2-7; 9 bases are shared with TRBD1. The CDR3 has 14 residues. Germline V gene data show CDR1 as SGHVS and CDR2 as FQNEAQ. J was trimmed by 4 bases and V by 5 bases; bases with no gene match: 6.

The V and J genes are TRBV24-1 and TRBJ2-1, with 9 bases fitting TRBD2. CDR3 size: 18 residues. Germline trimming cut 3 bases from V and 1 base from J; bases unmatched to any gene: 9. The germline V gene has CDR1 KGHDR and CDR2 SFDVKD. The CDR3 nucleotides read TGTGCCACCAGTGATAAGTCCCGCGGGAGGGGGTCCTACAATGAGCAGTTCTTC. Translated, it gives CATSDKSRGRGSYNEQFF.

The chain joins TRBV25-1 to TRBJ2-2, with D tentatively TRBD2 (6 bases). This CDR3 comprises 16 residues. V was clipped by 4 bases and J by 0 bases, with 12 bases between them. CDR1 and CDR2 (germline): MGHDK, SYGVNS. The CDR3 here is CASSGGDRPNTGELFF. The CDR3 region has the DNA TGTGCCAGCAGTGGGGGGGACCGGCCGAACACCGGGGAGCTGTTTTTT.

This clone was counted a single time. This chain connects TRBV30 to TRBJ2-3; 9 bases are shared with TRBD2. The CDR3 contains 14 residues. Germline assignment: CDR1 GTSNPN and CDR2 SVGIG (reference sequence). V lost 3 bases, J lost 1 base, and 2 bases stayed unmatched. Written as DNA, the CDR3 is TGTGCCTGGAGGGGCGGGAGGGGCACAGATACGCAGTATTTT. This translates into CAWRGGRGTDTQYF.

A single count supports this clone. The rearrangement links TRBV4-3 to TRBJ1-1; 8 bases agree with TRBD1. Unmatched junction bases numbered 4, after V lost 0 bases and J lost 4 bases. The CDR3 sequence is 15 residues long. Germline V gives CDR1 LGHNA, CDR2 YSLEER. CDR3 loop: CASSQDLTGGTEAFF. Here the CDR3 DNA reads TGCGCCAGCAGCCAAGATCTCACAGGGGGCACTGAAGCTTTCTTT.

The chain links TRBV28 to TRBJ2-7; 7 nucleotides line up with TRBD2. CDR3 length: 15 amino acids. Germline CDR1 reads MDHEN; CDR2 reads SYDVKM. The V and J ends lost 5 bases and 2 bases, in that order; junction bases with no gene match: 9. CDR3 in amino acids: CASSGGGGGAYEQYF. The CDR3 DNA follows: TGTGCCAGCAGTGGGGGGGGAGGCGGTGCCTACGAGCAGTACTTC.

V gene TRBV6-2 or TRBV6-3 combines with J gene TRBJ2-7; 7 nucleotides agree with TRBD2. Germline V gene data show CDR1 as MNHEY and CDR2 as SVGEGT. V gave up 6 bases and J gave up 2 bases; unmatched junction bases: 10. The CDR3 is made up of 15 amino acids. CDR3 in DNA: TGTGCCAGCAGCCCACAAGCGGGGTATACCTACGAGCAGTACTTC. Translation: CASSPQAGYTYEQYF.

This chain links TRBV12-3 or TRBV12-4 with TRBJ1-2, with unresolved D. The CDR3 length is 13 residues. The germline V and J ends were trimmed by 2 bases and 8 bases, with 12 bases remaining between them. CDR3: CASSLNPSRGYTF. The CDR3, as DNA: TGTGCCAGCAGTTTAAACCCCTCTAGAGGCTACACCTTC.

The chain combines TRBV6-5 with TRBJ1-2; D is uncertain. Germline CDR1 and CDR2: MNHEY and SVGAGI. This CDR3 spans 15 amino acids. Between the trimmed V and J ends, which lost 6 bases and 0 bases, there was a span of 14 bases. The CDR3 nucleotides read TGTGCCAGCAGCACAGCAGCGGGGACTAACTATGGCTACACCTTC. As protein: CASSTAAGTNYGYTF.

CDR3 sequence (DNA): TGTGCCAGCAGTTTAGACAGCACTACCAATCAGCCCCAGCATTTT. Translating it yields CASSLDSTTNQPQHF. The chain employs TRBV28 and TRBJ1-5; tentative D call: TRBD1 (5 bases). Per germline, CDR1 MDHEN and CDR2 SYDVKM. V lost 2 bases and J lost 3, with 11 bases in between. The CDR3 extends over 15 amino acids.

The gene calls are TRBV5-1 and TRBJ2-7, with TRBD1 matching over 9 bases. CDR3 size: 16 residues. V dropped 0 bases and J dropped 0; count of bases not matched to a gene: 4. Germline V CDR1 and CDR2: SGHRS, YFSETQ. CDR3 residues: CASSLVGTGNSYEQYF. The CDR3 coding sequence is TGCGCCAGCAGCTTGGTAGGGACAGGGAACTCCTACGAGCAGTACTTC. Variable domain in full (rest from reference TRBV5-1 and TRBJ2-7): KAGVTQTPRYLIKTRGQQVTLSCSPISGHRSVSWYQQTPGQGLQFLFEYFSETQRNKGNFPGRFSGRQFSNSRSEMNVSTLELGDSALYLCASSLVGTGNSYEQYFGPGTRLTVT.

This clone was observed a single time. V usage is TRBV6-5 and J usage is TRBJ2-7; D might be TRBD1 (6 bases). Trimming removed 2 bases at V and 2 bases at J, with 13 bases between. The germline V gene encodes CDR1 MNHEY and CDR2 SVGAGI. This CDR3 region has 15 residues. CDR3 sequence reads: CASSYGTKVPYEQYF. CDR3 in DNA: TGTGCCAGCAGTTACGGGACAAAGGTTCCCTACGAGCAGTACTTC.

The chain links TRBV9 to TRBJ2-3, with 7 nucleotides matching TRBD2. Germline lookup yields CDR1 SGDLS and CDR2 YYNGEE. The CDR3 runs to 16 residues. V was pared by 0 bases and J by 4 bases, with 8 bases of the junction left unmatched. The CDR3 DNA reads TGTGCCAGCAGCGTAGAGGACGAGCGGGATCCAGATACGCAGTATTTT. Translating it yields CASSVEDERDPDTQYF.

For this clone: One end of the junction is discordant with germline, which a read error may explain. This rearrangement joins TRBV7-7 to TRBJ2-3; 12 nucleotides agree with TRBD2. Germline CDR1 reads SSHAT; CDR2 reads FNYEAQ (reference sequence). CDR3 size: 17 residues. Written as DNA, the CDR3 is TGTGCTAGCAGCTTACTAGCGGGAGGACCTAGCACAGATACGCAGTATTTT. Encoded protein: CASSLLAGGPSTDTQYF.

The J gene is TRBJ2-5, the V gene TRBV7-3, with D possibly TRBD1 on 7 matching bases. This CDR3 has 16 amino acids. Trimming stripped 4 bases from V and 4 bases from J, with 19 bases between. Germline loops: CDR1 SGHTA, CDR2 FQGTGA. The DNA for the CDR3 is TGTGCCAGCAGCTCCCAAGGCGGAGGGGGCACAGAGACCCAGTACTTC. Its protein is CASSSQGGGGTETQYF.

The chain links TRBV4-3 to TRBJ1-1; D uncertain. The V end was cut by 0 bases, the J end by 1 base, with 9 bases between. Per the germline V gene, CDR1 is LGHNA and CDR2 is YSLEER. The CDR3 sequence is 15 residues long. The CDR3 region has the DNA TGCGCCAGCAGCCAAGATCCGGGGTCGAACACTGAAGCTTTCTTT. This sequence encodes CASSQDPGSNTEAFF.